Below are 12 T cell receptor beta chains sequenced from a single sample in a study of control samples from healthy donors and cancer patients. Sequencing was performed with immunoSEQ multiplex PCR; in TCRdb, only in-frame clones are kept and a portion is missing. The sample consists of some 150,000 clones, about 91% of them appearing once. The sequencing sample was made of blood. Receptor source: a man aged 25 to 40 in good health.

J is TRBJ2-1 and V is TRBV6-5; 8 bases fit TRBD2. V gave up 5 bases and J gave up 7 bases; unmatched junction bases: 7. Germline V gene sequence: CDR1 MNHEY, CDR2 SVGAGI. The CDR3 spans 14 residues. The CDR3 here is CASSRGGLINEQFF. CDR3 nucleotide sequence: TGTGCCAGCAGTCGGGGGGGTTTAATAAATGAGCAGTTCTTC.

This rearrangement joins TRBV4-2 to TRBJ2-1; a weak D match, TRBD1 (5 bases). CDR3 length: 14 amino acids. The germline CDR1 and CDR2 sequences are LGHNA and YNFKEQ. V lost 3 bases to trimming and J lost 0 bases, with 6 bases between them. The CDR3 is CASSHGASYNEQFF. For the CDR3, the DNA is TGTGCCAGCAGCCATGGGGCCTCCTACAATGAGCAGTTCTTC.

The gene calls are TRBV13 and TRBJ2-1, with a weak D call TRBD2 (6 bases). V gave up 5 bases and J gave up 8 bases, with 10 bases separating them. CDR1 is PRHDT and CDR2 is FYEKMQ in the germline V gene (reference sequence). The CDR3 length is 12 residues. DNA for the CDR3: TGTGCCAGCAGCGCCGGGGGTGATGAGCAGTTCTTC. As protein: CASSAGGDEQFF.

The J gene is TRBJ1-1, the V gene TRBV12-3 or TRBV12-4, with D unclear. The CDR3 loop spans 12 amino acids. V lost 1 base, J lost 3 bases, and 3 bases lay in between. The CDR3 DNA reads TGTGCCAGCAGTTTAGGGGACACTGAAGCTTTCTTT. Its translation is CASSLGDTEAFF.

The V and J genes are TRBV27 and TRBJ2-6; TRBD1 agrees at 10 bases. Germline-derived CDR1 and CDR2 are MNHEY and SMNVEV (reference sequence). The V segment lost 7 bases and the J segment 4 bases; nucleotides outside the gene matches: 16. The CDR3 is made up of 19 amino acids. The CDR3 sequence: CASTSGTGASAEGANVLTF. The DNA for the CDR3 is TGTGCCAGCACATCCGGGACAGGGGCCTCCGCAGAAGGGGCCAACGTCCTGACTTTC.

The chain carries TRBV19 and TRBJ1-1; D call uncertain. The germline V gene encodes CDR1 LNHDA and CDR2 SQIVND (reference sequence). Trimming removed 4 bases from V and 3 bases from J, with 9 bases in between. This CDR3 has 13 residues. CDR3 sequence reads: CASSSYVDTEAFF. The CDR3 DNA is TGTGCCAGTAGTAGTTATGTAGACACTGAAGCTTTCTTT.

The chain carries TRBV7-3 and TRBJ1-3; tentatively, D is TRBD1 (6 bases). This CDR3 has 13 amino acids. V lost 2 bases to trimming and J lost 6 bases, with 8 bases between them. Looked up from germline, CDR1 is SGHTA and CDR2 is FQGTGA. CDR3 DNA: TGTGCCAGCAGCTTAGGGGGGCTAAACACCATATATTTT. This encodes CASSLGGLNTIYF.

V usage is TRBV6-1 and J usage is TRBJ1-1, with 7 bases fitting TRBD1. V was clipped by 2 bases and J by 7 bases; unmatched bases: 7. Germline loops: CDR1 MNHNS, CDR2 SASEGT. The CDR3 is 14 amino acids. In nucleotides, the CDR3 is TGTGCCAGCAGTGAAAGAGGGGGCGATTTTGAAGCTTTCTTT. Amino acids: CASSERGGDFEAFF.

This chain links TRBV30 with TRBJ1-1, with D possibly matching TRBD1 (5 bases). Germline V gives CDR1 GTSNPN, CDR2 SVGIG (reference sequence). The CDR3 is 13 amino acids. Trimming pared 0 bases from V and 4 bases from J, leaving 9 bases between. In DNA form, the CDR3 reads TGTGCCTGGAGTGTCTGGGGGGGCACTGAAGCTTTCTTT. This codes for CAWSVWGGTEAFF. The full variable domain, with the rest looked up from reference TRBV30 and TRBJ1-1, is SQTIHQWPATLVQPVGSPLSLECTVEGTSNPNLYWYRQAAGRGLQLLFYSVGIGQISSEVPQNLSASRPQDRQFILSSKKLLLSDSGFYLCAWSVWGGTEAFFGQGTRLTVV.

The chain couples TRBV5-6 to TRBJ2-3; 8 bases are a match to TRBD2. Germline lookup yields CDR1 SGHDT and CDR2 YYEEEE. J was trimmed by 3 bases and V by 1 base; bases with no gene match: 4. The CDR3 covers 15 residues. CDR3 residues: CASSLRSGVTDTQYF. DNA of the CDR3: TGTGCCAGCAGCTTGCGTAGCGGGGTGACAGATACGCAGTATTTT.

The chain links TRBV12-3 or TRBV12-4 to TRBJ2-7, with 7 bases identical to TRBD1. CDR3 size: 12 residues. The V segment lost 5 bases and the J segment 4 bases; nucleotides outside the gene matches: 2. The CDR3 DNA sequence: TGTGCCAGCAGTAGGACAGGTTACGAGCAGTACTTC. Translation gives CASSRTGYEQYF.

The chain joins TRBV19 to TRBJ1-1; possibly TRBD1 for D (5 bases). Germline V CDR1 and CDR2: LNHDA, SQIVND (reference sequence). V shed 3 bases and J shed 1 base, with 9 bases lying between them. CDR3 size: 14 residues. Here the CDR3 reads CASSMGRRNTEAFF. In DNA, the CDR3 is TGTGCCAGTAGTATGGGGCGGCGGAACACTGAAGCTTTCTTT. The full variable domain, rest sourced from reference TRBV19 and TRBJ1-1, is DGGITQSPKYLFRKEGQNVTLSCEQNLNHDAMYWYRQDPGQGLRLIYYSQIVNDFQKGDIAEGYSVSREKKESFPLTVTSAQKNPTAFYLCASSMGRRNTEAFFGQGTRLTVV.